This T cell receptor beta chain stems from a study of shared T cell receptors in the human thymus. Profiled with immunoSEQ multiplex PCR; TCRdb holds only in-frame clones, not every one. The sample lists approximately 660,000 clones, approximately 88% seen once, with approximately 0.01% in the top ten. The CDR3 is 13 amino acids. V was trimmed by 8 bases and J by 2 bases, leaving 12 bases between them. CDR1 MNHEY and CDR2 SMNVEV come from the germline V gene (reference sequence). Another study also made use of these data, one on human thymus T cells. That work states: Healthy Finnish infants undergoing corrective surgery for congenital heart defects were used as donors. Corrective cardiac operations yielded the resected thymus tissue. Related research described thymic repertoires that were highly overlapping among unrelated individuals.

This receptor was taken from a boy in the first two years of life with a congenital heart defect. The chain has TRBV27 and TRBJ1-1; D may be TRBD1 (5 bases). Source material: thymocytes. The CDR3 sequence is CASGLDRNTEAFF. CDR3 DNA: TGTGCCAGCGGATTAGACAGAAACACTGAAGCTTTCTTT.